This T cell receptor beta chain was obtained from a study of Tregs in tolerant kidney transplant recipients. The germline V gene encodes CDR1 SGHRS and CDR2 YFSETQ. V trimming: 6 bases; J trimming: 9 bases; junction bases outside the gene matches: 7. The CDR3 runs 14 residues. Mixed chimerism was transient after nonmyeloablative marrow transplants from related graft donors. On this clone: The CDR3 end lies 3 residues beyond the end of the read and is filled in from the germline J gene.

Some clones are missing from TCRdb's copy, which holds only in-frame ones; the method was immunoSEQ multiplex PCR. The sample has some 25,000 clones. The clonotype was recovered from a human patient who received a combined kidney and bone marrow transplant. The graft donor may account for some of the T cells. The genes are TRBV5-1 and TRBJ1-6, with 9 bases fitting TRBD1. The sequences come from CD4+ T cells from blood (PBMCs), collected 6 months after the transplant. CDR3 in amino acids: CASNAGTGFSPLHF. Incomplete CDR3 DNA: TGCGCCAGCAACGCAGGGACAGGGTTTTCACCC.